This T cell receptor beta chain was found in a study of cytomegalovirus exposure and HLA in healthy donors. The PCR had 60 Vbeta and 13 Jbeta primers. Clones were read by immunoSEQ multiplex PCR, and TCRdb kept only the in-frame ones, dropping some. The table has 200,000 to 250,000 clones, approximately 82% seen once. General study findings and limits: It was reported in a later analysis that an Asian-associated ancestry cluster showed fewer N-insertions than the approximately 670-donor mean. For most subjects, TCR beta sequences were reported to predict HLA-A and HLA-B alleles with accuracy. A missense variant in DCLRE1C was later tied to TCR beta V- and J-gene trimming. In a later analysis, the majority of CMV-associated beta chains seemingly showed HLA restriction.

A word on this clone: Its antigen is unidentified.

The germline CDR1 and CDR2 sequences are SEHNR and FQNEAQ (reference sequence). The V end was cut by 0 bases, the J end by 5 bases, with 13 bases between. The CDR3 runs 15 residues. The clonotype comes from a woman aged 40 to 49 in good health and CMV-seronegative. Sequenced input: PBMCs. J is TRBJ1-1 and V is TRBV7-9, with D maybe TRBD1 (5 bases). For the CDR3, the DNA is TGTGCCAGCAGCTTAGCGGGGGGAGCGGGTACTGAAGCTTTCTTT. It yields the protein CASSLAGGAGTEAFF.